This T cell receptor (beta chain) originates from a study of patients and donors after allogeneic stem cell transplantation. TCRdb recomputed calls from the RT-PCR reads with MiXCR, one row per CDR3 protein. Of 390,000 or so distinct CDR3 sequences listed, 16% are singletons. This CDR3 spans 13 amino acids. Per the germline V gene, CDR1 is SEHNR and CDR2 is FQNEAQ (reference sequence). V gave up 4 bases and J gave up 8 bases, with 12 bases separating them. The sample was blood, either unsorted or a sorted T cell fraction (not recorded which). The sequence came from a human donor who was either an allogeneic HSCT recipient or a stem cell or donor lymphocyte infusion donor (not recorded which). It is not recorded whose cells these are; they may come from a transplant donor. The gene calls are TRBV7-9 and TRBJ2-1; unclear D gene. The CDR3 is CASSSRVAHEQFF. The CDR3 DNA reads TGTGCCAGCAGCTCCCGGGTAGCACATGAGCAGTTCTTC.